Listed here are 13 T cell receptor beta chains from one sample, sequenced in a study of blood T cell repertoires in COVID-19. Repertoires were generated with immunoSEQ multiplex PCR, while TCRdb's copy carries only in-frame clones and drops some. The table lists around 150,000 clones, around 81% of them singletons. Sequenced: peripheral blood. The source of these receptors is a man between 60 and 70 years old with active or convalescent COVID-19.

This clone was observed a few times. This chain links TRBV10-2 with TRBJ1-3, with 7 nucleotides matching TRBD1. The CDR3 length is 15 residues. The trim removed 9 bases at V and 2 bases at J, leaving 10 bases unmatched. CDR1 WSHSY and CDR2 SAAADI come from the germline V gene. The CDR3 sequence: CASGGQLTTGNTIYF. In DNA, the CDR3 is TGCGCCAGTGGGGGACAGTTAACAACTGGAAACACCATATATTTT.

The chain links TRBV3-1 (or the pseudogene TRBV3-2) to TRBJ1-3; 7 bases match TRBD1. Germline V lookup: CDR1 LGHDT, CDR2 YNNKEL (reference sequence). Trimming removed 4 bases from V and 0 bases from J; junction bases left unmatched: 6. The CDR3 sequence is 16 residues long. The CDR3 sequence is CASSLGQALSGNTIYF. CDR3 coding DNA: TGTGCCAGCAGCCTTGGACAGGCGCTCTCTGGAAACACCATATATTTT.

The chain has TRBV19 and TRBJ2-7, with a weak D call TRBD2 (6 bases). Germline CDR1 is LNHDA and CDR2 is SQIVND (reference sequence). V shed 7 bases and J shed 6 bases, with 16 bases lying between them. The CDR3 is 13 amino acids. DNA of the CDR3: TGTGCCAGTAACGACGGGACTTCTCTCGAGCAGTACTTC. Translation: CASNDGTSLEQYF.

The chain is built from TRBV7-9 and TRBJ1-1; no clear D gene. V lost 4 bases, J lost 5 bases, and 14 bases lay in between. This CDR3 is 14 amino acids long. Germline V gives CDR1 SEHNR, CDR2 FQNEAQ (reference sequence). The CDR3 nucleotides read TGTGCCAGCAGCTCGGACGTTCGCGGGACTGAAGCTTTCTTT. Translation: CASSSDVRGTEAFF. Filled out from reference TRBV7-9 and TRBJ1-1, the complete variable domain reads DTGVSQNPRHKITKRGQNVTFRCDPISEHNRLYWYRQTLGQGPEFLTYFQNEAQLEKSRLLSDRFSAERPKGSFSTLEIQRTEQGDSAMYLCASSSDVRGTEAFFGQGTRLTVV.

This chain joins TRBV18 and TRBJ2-7; 9 bases map to TRBD1. The CDR3 spans 13 residues. The junction had 2 bases not matched to a gene; V was cut back by 3 bases and J by 5 bases. The V gene's germline CDR1 is KGHSH and CDR2 LQKENI. The CDR3 reads CASSPGTGNEQYF. CDR3 coding DNA: TGTGCCAGCTCACCCGGGACAGGGAACGAGCAGTACTTC.

The chain joins TRBV18 to TRBJ1-5; weak D call: TRBD1 (6 bases). This CDR3 spans 17 amino acids. The V end was cut by 6 bases, the J end by 2 bases, with 20 bases between. The germline CDR1 and CDR2 sequences are KGHSH and LQKENI. The CDR3 loop is CASSLTRAGAGNQPQHF. DNA for the CDR3: TGTGCCAGCTCGCTTACCCGGGCGGGGGCGGGCAATCAGCCCCAGCATTTT. Based on the CDR3 plus reference TRBV18 and TRBJ1-5, the full variable domain is NAGVMQNPRHLVRRRGQEARLRCSPMKGHSHVYWYRQLPEEGLKFMVYLQKENIIDESGMPKERFSAEFPKEGPSILRIQQVVRGDSAAYFCASSLTRAGAGNQPQHFGDGTRLSIL.

The chain couples TRBV6-1 to TRBJ2-1; D not certain. V lost 0 bases to trimming and J lost 7 bases, with 7 bases between them. Germline CDR1 MNHNS, CDR2 SASEGT. The CDR3 spans 13 residues. CDR3 DNA: TGTGCCAGCAGTGAAGCTCCCGTAAATGAGCAGTTCTTC. Its translation is CASSEAPVNEQFF.

The rearrangement links TRBV9 to TRBJ1-6, with D possibly matching TRBD1 (6 bases). V was cut by 3 bases and J by 0 bases, with 13 bases left in between. In germline, CDR1 is SGDLS, CDR2 YYNGEE. The CDR3 is made up of 17 amino acids. The DNA of the CDR3 is TGTGCCAGCAGCGACACCGACAGGAACTCCTATAATTCACCCCTCCACTTT. Residues: CASSDTDRNSYNSPLHF.

A remark on this clone: A much larger clone lies a single base off, so this may be a read error. This chain joins TRBV2 and TRBJ1-5; 8 bases are shared with TRBD1. The germline gives CDR1 SNHLY, CDR2 FYNNEI. CDR3 length: 15 amino acids. J was trimmed by 0 bases and V by 6 bases; bases with no gene match: 4. The CDR3 region has the DNA TGTGCCAGCAGGGGGGACAGGAGTAGCAATCAGCCCCAGCATTTT. This sequence encodes CASRGDRSSNQPQHF.

This chain uses TRBV21-1 with TRBJ1-1. TRBV21-1 is reported as a pseudogene. CDR3 length equals 13 residues. CDR3 amino acids: CASSNLLNTEAFF. CDR3 nucleotide sequence: TGTGCCAGCAGCAACCTACTGAACACTGAAGCTTTCTTT.

The V call is TRBV2, the J call TRBJ2-3; maybe TRBD1 (5 bases). V lost 7 bases and J 0 bases, leaving 11 bases between the germline ends. Germline V CDR1 and CDR2: SNHLY, FYNNEI. The CDR3 has 14 residues. CDR3 DNA: TGTGCCAGCAAGGACACATCTAGCACAGATACGCAGTATTTT. Translation: CASKDTSSTDTQYF.

V gene TRBV7-2 combines with J gene TRBJ2-3; D possibly corresponds to TRBD1 (6 bases). The germline CDR1 and CDR2 sequences are SGHTA and FQGNSA. The CDR3 runs to 16 residues. The V and J ends lost 5 bases and 4 bases respectively, with 19 bases between them. The CDR3 bases are TGTGCCAGCAGCCACCGGACAGCCCTGGGTTCAGATACGCAGTATTTT. This sequence encodes CASSHRTALGSDTQYF.

This clone occurred a few times. This chain joins TRBV19 and TRBJ1-1; TRBD1 matches 9 bases. The CDR3 has 14 residues. Germline loops: CDR1 LNHDA, CDR2 SQIVND (reference sequence). J was trimmed by 4 bases and V by 5 bases; bases with no gene match: 5. The CDR3 DNA reads TGTGCCAGTAGTTTGACAGGGGGAAGCACTGAAGCTTTCTTT. Protein: CASSLTGGSTEAFF.